These T cell receptor beta chains were read from a single sample in a study of tumor-infiltrating lymphocytes in primary liver carcinoma. TCRdb fed the multiplex PCR reads into MiXCR, producing one record per CDR3 protein. The profile shows 150,000 to 200,000 distinct CDR3 sequences, roughly 80% of them singletons. Sequencing used tumor tissue from primary liver carcinoma. These receptors were taken from a man aged 40-55 years with primary liver carcinoma and hepatitis B virus infection. Both conserved end residues are part of each CDR3.

v_call cdr3_aa
TRBV5-8 CASSLAGLQPQHF
TRBV4-2 CASSPLEGNYGYTF
TRBV5-1 CASGPMGPHEQYF
TRBV5-1 CASSLGSTSGIYEQYF
TRBV6-5 CTNSYMADTGELFF
TRBV29-1 CSVEGEGREQYF
TRBV12-3/TRBV12-4 CVSMRGTAINQVQHF
TRBV11-2 CASSSQGLVGVAKNIQYF
TRBV28 CASIIGQLRNTEVFF
TRBV24-1 CATSSQREPTGELFF
TRBV11-2 CVSSATRGFGNETLFF
TRBV5-1 CASSLELADAYEQYF
TRBV28 CASSFGDRFAINEKLLF
TRBV6-5 CASRTGGDKVYHTQYF
TRBV6-2/TRBV6-3 CASSYSTGLTETFF
TRBV29-1 CSVEDHPGRVEAQYF
TRBV6-2/TRBV6-3 CASRLAGGTYELYF
TRBV28 CASSLGPFNEQFF
TRBV29-1 CSVPDRLDRVEQYF
TRBV29-1 CSVVLTTGGIYEQYF
TRBV5-5 CASSGQVSSYHEQFF
TRBV29-1 CSVAPRLQRAFGYTF
TRBV11-1 CASSRTVVPPLHF
TRBV18 CASSLAEGLAFNEQFF
TRBV4-3 CASSQRWGSLITEALF
TRBV6-1 CVSSETLTSLYEQYF
TRBV6-2/TRBV6-3 CVSSQTLQGTFGYTF
TRBV25-1 CTSSEFFSSPLHF
TRBV6-6 CASRPKGTSSLTDTQYF
TRBV6-6 CASTPGISYEQYF
TRBV12-3/TRBV12-4 CARMGSGQSYNEQFF
TRBV5-1 CASSPPRTSDRTDTQYF
TRBV13 CVSSLGSSYEQYF
TRBV7-9 CSSGDGSYEQYF
TRBV6-6 CANSEASGGLAGIYSEQFF
TRBV29-1 CSARRGQGETQYF
TRBV6-2/TRBV6-3 CNSSTPGSGYEQYF
TRBV4-3 CVSNHLTGQGGSPLHF
TRBV11-3 CASSPWGGGTDTQYF
TRBV4-2 CASSQDGLTENTIYF
TRBV6-5 CASSPFLGDSGKLFF
TRBV28 CASSPSAGSSYNEQFF
TRBV6-6 CTSKQYTGSYTF
TRBV4-3 CTSSQDHASSGSAQFF
TRBV29-1 CCDAQGGQPQHF
TRBV6-1 CATGWDTKSTGELLF
TRBV29-1 CSFRIASFQETEYF
TRBV29-1 CSVVRQINQPQRF
TRBV6-2/TRBV6-3 CASSSQGAGMTETFF
TRBV6-6 CASRKPDRCYGYTF
TRBV6-5 CASRRDGYGYTF
TRBV28 CASSPLAGWMYQETQYF
TRBV7-2 CASSSRRDTDTQYF
TRBV29-1 CSAMTSGTGTPYRQYF
TRBV7-8 CASSLKGGTAVTLEQYF